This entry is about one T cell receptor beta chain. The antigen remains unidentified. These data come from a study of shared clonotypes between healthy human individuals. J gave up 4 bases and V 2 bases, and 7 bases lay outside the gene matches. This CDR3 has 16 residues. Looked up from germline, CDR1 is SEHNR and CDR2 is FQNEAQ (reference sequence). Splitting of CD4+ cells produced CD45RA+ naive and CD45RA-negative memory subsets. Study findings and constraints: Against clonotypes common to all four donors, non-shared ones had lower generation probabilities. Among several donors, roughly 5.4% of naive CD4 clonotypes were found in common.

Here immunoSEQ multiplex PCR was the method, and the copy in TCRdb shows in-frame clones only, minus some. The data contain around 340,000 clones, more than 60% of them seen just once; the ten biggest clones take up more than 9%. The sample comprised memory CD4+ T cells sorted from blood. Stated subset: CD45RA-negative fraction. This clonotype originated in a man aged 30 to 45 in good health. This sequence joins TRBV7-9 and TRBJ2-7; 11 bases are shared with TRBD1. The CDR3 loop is CASSLQAGTGGYEQYF. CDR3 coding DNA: TGTGCCAGCAGCTTACAGGCGGGGACAGGGGGGTACGAGCAGTACTTC.